Reported below is one T cell receptor beta chain. The source of the sample is a study of blood T cell repertoires in COVID-19. The CDR3 has 12 residues. In germline, CDR1 is KGHSH, CDR2 LQKENI. V lost 7 bases and J 7 bases, leaving 13 bases between the germline ends. Clones were sequenced by immunoSEQ multiplex PCR, and TCRdb holds only the in-frame ones, with some missing. In the table there are roughly 440,000 clones, more than 70% of which are singletons. The rearrangement joins TRBV18 to TRBJ1-1, with D perhaps TRBD1 (6 bases). This receptor was identified in a woman in her forties or fifties with COVID-19, enrolled during active disease. Material: peripheral blood. CDR3 protein: CASYLGGNEAFF. CDR3 DNA: TGTGCCAGCTATTTAGGGGGAAATGAAGCTTTCTTT.